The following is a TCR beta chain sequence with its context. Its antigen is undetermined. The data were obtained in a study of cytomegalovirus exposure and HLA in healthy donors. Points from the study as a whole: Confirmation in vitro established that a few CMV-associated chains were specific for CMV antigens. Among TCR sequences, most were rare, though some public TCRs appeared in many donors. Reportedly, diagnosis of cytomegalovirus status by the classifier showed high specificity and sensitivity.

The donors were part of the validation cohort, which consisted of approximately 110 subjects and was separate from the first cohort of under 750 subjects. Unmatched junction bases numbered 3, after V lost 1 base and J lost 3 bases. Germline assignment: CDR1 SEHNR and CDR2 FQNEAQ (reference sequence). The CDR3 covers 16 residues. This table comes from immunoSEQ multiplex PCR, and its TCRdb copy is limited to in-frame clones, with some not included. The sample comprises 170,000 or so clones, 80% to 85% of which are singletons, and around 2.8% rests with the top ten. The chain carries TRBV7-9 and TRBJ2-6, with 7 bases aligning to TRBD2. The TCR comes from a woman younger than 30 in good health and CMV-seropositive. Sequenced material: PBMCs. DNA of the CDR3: TGTGCCAGCAGCTTAGAGGCGGGGGTTGGGGCCAACGTCCTGACTTTC. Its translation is CASSLEAGVGANVLTF.